Ten or more counts support the clone carrying this T cell receptor beta chain. The target antigen is unknown. TCR beta libraries were built with iRepertoire HTBI primers and Arm-PCR of CDR3 regions. Authors' methods: Samples revealed 50 to 70 TRBV and around 13 TRBJ segments. Each CDR3 protein is one row after TCRdb ran MiXCR on the multiplex PCR reads. The V and J calls come from TCRdb's annotation, not from the publication. Of about 470,000 distinct CDR3 sequences listed, about 15% are singletons. The data are from a study of regulatory T cells in long-lasting Graves disease. Study-wide context: Graves' patients with a new diagnosis had received antithyroid drugs under 3 months. General observations from the study: Persistent disease was associated with favored TRBV28 usage and with favored use of TRBJ1-2 and TRBJ2-5.

Time point: newly diagnosed GD, antithyroid drugs for less than 3 months. Researchers made the TCR library from RNA that was extracted from PBMCs. Germline values: CDR1 MNHEY, CDR2 SMNVEV (reference sequence). V was clipped by 5 bases and J by 5 bases; unmatched bases: 14. CDR3 size: 17 residues. This sample also appeared in a second study, on T cells in Graves' hyperthyroidism and ophthalmopathy.

The source of this sequence is a woman aged 25 to 39 with Graves disease. The input for sequencing was peripheral blood mononuclear cells (PBMCs), taken at new diagnosis, from a patient treated with antithyroid drugs. The V and J genes are TRBV27 and TRBJ2-1, with 8 bases fitting TRBD2. As DNA, the CDR3 is TGTGCCAGCAGTATGCTACACGGGACTAGGTCAAACAATGAGCAGTTCTTC. This encodes CASSMLHGTRSNNEQFF.